This passage covers 22 T cell receptor beta chains from one sample sequenced in a study of cytomegalovirus exposure and HLA in healthy donors. Assay: immunoSEQ multiplex PCR; the TCRdb copy retains only in-frame clones and omits some. The sample records fewer than 200,000 clones, about 96% being singletons. The sequenced sample consisted of PBMCs. Receptors originate from a woman aged 18-35 years in good health and CMV-seronegative.

The rearrangement joins TRBV11-2 to TRBJ2-7; TRBD2 matches at 13 bases. J gave up 6 bases and V 5 bases, and 7 bases lay outside the gene matches. CDR3 length: 15 residues. Germline V CDR1 and CDR2: SGHAT, FQNNGV. The CDR3 loop is CASSHPGLAGFEQYF. CDR3 nucleotides: TGTGCCAGCAGCCATCCGGGACTAGCGGGGTTCGAGCAGTACTTC.

The V gene is TRBV4-3, the J gene TRBJ1-2, with unresolved D. This CDR3 contains 14 residues. Trimming took off 1 base at V and 1 base at J, with 7 bases between the two ends. Looked up from germline, CDR1 is LGHNA and CDR2 is YSLEER. The CDR3 bases are TGCGCCAGCAGCCAAGTTAATCTTAACTATGGCTACACCTTC. The encoded protein is CASSQVNLNYGYTF.

The chain has TRBV5-4 and TRBJ1-1; D not certain. From germline, CDR1 is SGHNT and CDR2 YYREEE (reference sequence). This CDR3 is built from 14 residues. V was pared by 1 base and J by 0 bases, with 7 bases between. The CDR3 DNA is TGTGCCAGCAGCTTGACCGGGTTGAACACTGAAGCTTTCTTT. It translates to CASSLTGLNTEAFF.

The chain has TRBV19 and TRBJ1-5; no clear D gene. Germline-derived CDR1 and CDR2 are LNHDA and SQIVND (reference sequence). This CDR3 is built from 12 residues. Between the trimmed V and J ends, which lost 7 bases and 0 bases, there was a span of 4 bases. The CDR3 coding sequence is TGTGCCAGTACCCGTAGCAATCAGCCCCAGCATTTT. Translated, it gives CASTRSNQPQHF.

Concerning this clone itself: The junction differs from germline at one of its ends, possibly a read error. The chain couples TRBV7-7 to TRBJ2-2, with unresolved D. Looked up from germline, CDR1 is SSHAT and CDR2 is FNYEAQ (reference sequence). This CDR3 comprises 17 residues. This chain's CDR3 is CASSLFSVTANTGELFF. DNA for the CDR3: TGTGCTAGCAGCTTATTTTCGGTAACCGCGAACACCGGGGAGCTGTTTTTT.

V is TRBV19 and J is TRBJ1-5; no definite D call. The CDR3 contains 13 residues. V dropped 7 bases and J dropped 4 bases, with 11 bases sitting between them. The germline CDR1 and CDR2 sequences are LNHDA and SQIVND (reference sequence). The CDR3 loop is CASNSRWNQPQHF. CDR3 coding DNA: TGTGCCAGTAATTCACGGTGGAATCAGCCCCAGCATTTT.

Details on this clone: The same CDR3 arises from other DNA sequences in this sample as well. The chain couples TRBV5-1 to TRBJ1-2; TRBD1 matches 9 bases. V dropped 4 bases and J dropped 2; count of bases not matched to a gene: 6. Germline lookup yields CDR1 SGHRS and CDR2 YFSETQ. The CDR3 runs 15 residues. The CDR3 bases are TGCGCCAGCAGCCCTCCGGGACAGGGAAACTATGGCTACACCTTC. Translated, it gives CASSPPGQGNYGYTF.

The chain employs TRBV7-9 and TRBJ2-5; D is perhaps TRBD1 (6 bases). The end of the DNA aligns better with TRBJ2-7, so the J call may be wrong. Germline CDR1 SEHNR, CDR2 FQNEAQ (reference sequence). The CDR3 runs 15 residues. The CDR3 DNA is TGTGCCAGCAGCTCAGCCCAGGGGTCTAGCTACGAGCAGTACTTC. This translates into CASSSAQGSSYEQYF.

In this sample, this clone turned up once. The chain has TRBV5-1 and TRBJ2-1, with D possibly TRBD2 on 6 matching bases. Per germline, CDR1 SGHRS and CDR2 YFSETQ. The V and J ends lost 6 bases and 6 bases respectively, with 19 bases between them. The CDR3 consists of 15 residues. CDR3: CASILTVGGSNEQFF. The CDR3 nucleotides are TGCGCCAGCATCCTGACCGTGGGGGGAAGCAATGAGCAGTTCTTC.

This rearrangement joins TRBV30 to TRBJ2-2; TRBD2 is a possible D gene (6 bases). The V gene's germline CDR1 is GTSNPN and CDR2 SVGIG (reference sequence). V was cut by 2 bases and J by 1 base, with 8 bases left in between. This CDR3 contains 14 residues. This CDR3 is CAWSRGLNTGELFF. The DNA of the CDR3 is TGTGCCTGGAGTAGGGGACTGAACACCGGGGAGCTGTTTTTT.

The CDR3 nucleotides read TGCGCCAGCAGTATGACGACGACCCGACAGGGGCTTTTCTACGAGCAGTACTTC. It encodes CASSMTTTRQGLFYEQYF. This chain uses TRBV23-1 with TRBJ2-7; TRBD1 agrees at 8 bases. TRBV23-1 is placed among ORFs of uncertain function. The CDR3 sequence is 18 residues long. J gave up 3 bases and V 5 bases, and 18 bases lay outside the gene matches.

V usage is TRBV7-2 and J usage is TRBJ2-3, with TRBD2 matching over 7 bases. The CDR3 extends over 15 amino acids. Germline values: CDR1 SGHTA, CDR2 FQGNSA. The ends lost 3 bases at V and 2 bases at J; junction bases unmatched: 5. The DNA for the CDR3 is TGTGCCAGCAGCTTTTTCCAGCGGGACACAGATACGCAGTATTTT. Protein: CASSFFQRDTDTQYF.

The chain recombines TRBV7-2 with TRBJ2-2; tentatively, D is TRBD2 (5 bases). The CDR3 is 15 amino acids. Germline V gene data show CDR1 as SGHTA and CDR2 as FQGNSA. Between the trimmed V and J ends, which lost 1 base and 7 bases, there was a span of 13 bases. CDR3 loop: CASSLVLLDGGELFF. CDR3 DNA: TGTGCCAGCAGCTTAGTGTTACTAGATGGCGGGGAGCTGTTTTTT.

The chain carries TRBV7-2 and TRBJ1-2, with D perhaps TRBD1 (6 bases). Per the germline V gene, CDR1 is SGHTA and CDR2 is FQGNSA. The CDR3 is made up of 14 amino acids. Trimming took off 6 bases at V and 3 bases at J, with 14 bases between the two ends. As DNA, the CDR3 is TGTGCCAGCAGTCACAACAGGGCGGACTATGGCTACACCTTC. It yields the protein CASSHNRADYGYTF.

The J gene is TRBJ2-7, the V gene TRBV7-9; tentatively, D is TRBD2 (6 bases). The CDR3 is 13 residues long. V was clipped by 4 bases and J by 1 base, with 8 bases between them. Germline CDR1 SEHNR, CDR2 FQNEAQ (reference sequence). Here the CDR3 reads CASSWGESYEQYF. CDR3 DNA sequence: TGTGCCAGCAGCTGGGGGGAGTCCTACGAGCAGTACTTC.

V gene TRBV21-1 combines with J gene TRBJ2-7; the table's D gene call, TRBD2, was not cross checked with the DNA. TRBV21-1 is a pseudogene. The CDR3 runs to 16 residues. In DNA form, the CDR3 reads TGTGCCAGCAGCAAATACGGGAGGCCGGGGAATGACGAGCAGTACTTC. Translation gives CASSKYGRPGNDEQYF.

This rearrangement joins TRBV5-4 to TRBJ2-3; 8 bases agree with TRBD2. Trimming at V came to 4 bases and at J to 2 bases, leaving 9 bases not matched to a gene. The CDR3 covers 16 residues. Germline V CDR1 and CDR2: SGHNT, YYREEE (reference sequence). CDR3 coding DNA: TGTGCCAGCAGCGGAGGGCGGGGGGAGTTCACAGATACGCAGTATTTT. This gives the protein CASSGGRGEFTDTQYF.

V usage is TRBV5-4 and J usage is TRBJ1-5; D might be TRBD1 (5 bases). V was clipped by 3 bases and J by 2 bases, with 12 bases between them. The CDR3 has 15 residues. Per germline, CDR1 SGHNT and CDR2 YYREEE (reference sequence). The CDR3 bases are TGTGCCAGCAGCTCCGTGGGGCGCGGCAATCAGCCCCAGCATTTT. Translation gives CASSSVGRGNQPQHF.

The CDR3 DNA sequence: TGCGCCAGCAGCTTCTTGGTCGCGTGGGAGCAGTACTTC. Its translation: CASSFLVAWEQYF. The chain uses TRBV5-1 and TRBJ2-7; no definite D call. The CDR3 consists of 13 residues. CDR1 is SGHRS, CDR2 YFSETQ, per germline. V was clipped by 2 bases and J by 7 bases, with 13 bases between them.

The CDR3 is CASSRDRAEAFF. In DNA form, the CDR3 reads TGTGCCAGCAGCAGGGACAGAGCTGAAGCTTTCTTT. The chain has TRBV7-2 and TRBJ1-1; 7 nucleotides agree with TRBD1. The germline V gene encodes CDR1 SGHTA and CDR2 FQGNSA. The CDR3 loop spans 12 amino acids. Germline trimming cut 5 bases from V and 6 bases from J; bases unmatched to any gene: 3. Combining the CDR3 with reference TRBV7-2 and TRBJ1-1 gives the whole variable domain GAGVSQSPSNKVTEKGKDVELRCDPISGHTALYWYRQSLGQGLEFLIYFQGNSAPDKSGLPSDRFSAERTGGSVSTLTIQRTQQEDSAVYLCASSRDRAEAFFGQGTRLTVV.

J is TRBJ1-2 and V is TRBV19; D uncertain. CDR1 is LNHDA and CDR2 is SQIVND in the germline V gene (reference sequence). Trimming shortened V by 5 bases and J by 7 bases, and 14 bases separated the two germline ends. The CDR3 contains 13 residues. CDR3 sequence reads: CASSFLGYPGYTF. The DNA for the CDR3 is TGTGCCAGTAGTTTTCTCGGGTATCCTGGCTACACCTTC.

V gene TRBV11-2 combines with J gene TRBJ1-1, with TRBD1 matching over 8 bases. Trimming at V came to 1 base and at J to 5 bases, leaving 3 bases not matched to a gene. This CDR3 contains 14 residues. Germline loops: CDR1 SGHAT, CDR2 FQNNGV. The DNA of the CDR3 is TGTGCCAGCAGCTTAGCCGGGACAGGAACTGAAGCTTTCTTT. This gives the protein CASSLAGTGTEAFF.